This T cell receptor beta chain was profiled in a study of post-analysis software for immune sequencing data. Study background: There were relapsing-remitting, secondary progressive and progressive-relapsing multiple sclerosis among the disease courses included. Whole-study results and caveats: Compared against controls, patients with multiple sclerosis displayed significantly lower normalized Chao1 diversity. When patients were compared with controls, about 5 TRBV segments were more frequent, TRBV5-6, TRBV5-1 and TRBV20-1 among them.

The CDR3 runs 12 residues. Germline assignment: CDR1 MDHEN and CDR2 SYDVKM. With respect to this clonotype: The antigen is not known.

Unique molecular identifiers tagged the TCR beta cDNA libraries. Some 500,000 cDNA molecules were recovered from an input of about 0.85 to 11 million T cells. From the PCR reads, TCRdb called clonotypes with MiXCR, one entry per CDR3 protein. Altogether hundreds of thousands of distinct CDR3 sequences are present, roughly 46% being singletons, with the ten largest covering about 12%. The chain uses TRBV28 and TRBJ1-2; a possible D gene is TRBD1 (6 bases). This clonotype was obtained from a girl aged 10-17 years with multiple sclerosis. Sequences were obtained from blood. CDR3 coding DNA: TGTGCGACCGATACAGGGCTTTATGGCTACACCTTC. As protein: CATDTGLYGYTF.